The 17 T cell receptor beta chains listed next were all sequenced from one sample in a study of blood T cell repertoires in COVID-19. The method was immunoSEQ multiplex PCR; TCRdb's version includes in-frame clones alone and lacks a portion of them. The table records about 120,000 clones, less than 85% of them present only once. Specimen: peripheral blood. The origin of the receptors is a man between 45 and 60 years old with acute or convalescent COVID-19.

This clone turned up a few times. J is TRBJ1-4 and V is TRBV13; TRBD1 is a possible D gene (5 bases). Trimming took off 3 bases at V and 5 bases at J, with 10 bases between the two ends. Germline V CDR1 and CDR2: PRHDT, FYEKMQ (reference sequence). The CDR3 is made up of 14 amino acids. In DNA form, the CDR3 reads TGTGCCAGCAGCTTGGGCCAGGGAAATGAAAAACTGTTTTTT. Protein sequence: CASSLGQGNEKLFF.

The rearrangement links TRBV5-1 to TRBJ1-4; D is possibly TRBD1 (6 bases). The CDR3 totals 17 residues. Between the trimmed V and J ends, which lost 0 bases and 4 bases, there was a span of 16 bases. From germline, CDR1 is SGHRS and CDR2 YFSETQ. This CDR3 reads CASSLAGAGAYNEKLFF. The CDR3 DNA reads as TGCGCCAGCAGCTTGGCCGGGGCAGGGGCCTATAATGAAAAACTGTTTTTT.

The gene calls are TRBV2 and TRBJ2-7; TRBD1 matches 8 bases. Germline V CDR1 and CDR2: SNHLY, FYNNEI. V lost 7 bases and J lost 0; bases outside the gene matches: 8. The CDR3 is made up of 15 amino acids. In DNA form, the CDR3 reads TGTGCCAGCACCTCACGACAGGGGAGCTCCTACGAGCAGTACTTC. This codes for CASTSRQGSSYEQYF.

V is TRBV28 and J is TRBJ1-4; D is unclear. V lost 3 bases and J lost 8, with 7 bases in between. This CDR3 has 12 amino acids. Germline assignment: CDR1 MDHEN and CDR2 SYDVKM. The CDR3 is CASSFEGEKLFF. The CDR3 region has the DNA TGTGCCAGCAGTTTCGAGGGAGAAAAACTGTTTTTT. The full variable domain, with the rest looked up from reference TRBV28 and TRBJ1-4, is DVKVTQSSRYLVKRTGEKVFLECVQDMDHENMFWYRQDPGLGLRLIYFSYDVKMKEKGDIPEGYSVSREKKERFSLILESASTNQTSMYLCASSFEGEKLFFGSGTQLSVL.

Notes on this clone: Different DNA sequences within this sample yield the same CDR3. The chain links TRBV5-1 to TRBJ2-3; TRBD2 aligns across 8 bases. The germline CDR1 and CDR2 sequences are SGHRS and YFSETQ. V dropped 4 bases and J dropped 3; count of bases not matched to a gene: 7. The CDR3 loop spans 15 amino acids. The CDR3 nucleotides are TGCGCCAGCAGCCTAACTAGCGGCGAGACAGATACGCAGTATTTT. This encodes CASSLTSGETDTQYF.

The genes are TRBV5-3 and TRBJ2-7; 10 nucleotides agree with TRBD1. TRBV5-3 is flagged as an ORF with uncertain function. This CDR3 contains 15 residues. J lost 2 bases, V lost 1 base, and 3 bases had no gene match. The CDR3 region is CARSLSGTGAYEQYF. CDR3 DNA sequence: TGTGCCAGAAGCTTGTCTGGGACAGGGGCCTACGAGCAGTACTTC.

The J gene is TRBJ2-5, the V gene TRBV5-4, with TRBD2 matching 7 bases. Germline lookup yields CDR1 SGHNT and CDR2 YYREEE (reference sequence). The CDR3 runs 12 residues. V lost 8 bases and J lost 4; bases outside the gene matches: 5. The CDR3 bases are TGTGCCAGTGGGACTATCCCAGAGACCCAGTACTTC. Protein: CASGTIPETQYF.

The genes are TRBV2 and TRBJ1-1, with D perhaps TRBD1 (5 bases). This CDR3 contains 13 residues. V was trimmed by 1 base and J by 4 bases, leaving 7 bases between them. Germline CDR1 is SNHLY and CDR2 is FYNNEI. CDR3 nucleotide sequence: TGTGCCAGCAGTGAAGAGGGGATCACTGAAGCTTTCTTT. Its protein product is CASSEEGITEAFF.

The genes are TRBV10-3 and TRBJ2-5, with 10 bases matching TRBD2. CDR1 ENHRY and CDR2 SYGVKD come from the germline V gene. After removal of 8 bases from V and 4 bases from J, the junction contained 10 bases not matched to a gene. The CDR3 is 15 residues long. The CDR3 DNA follows: TGTGCCATCCGAACGGAGCGGGGGGGCCGAGAGACCCAGTACTTC. Translated: CAIRTERGGRETQYF.

This chain joins TRBV10-2 and TRBJ2-7; 10 bases align to TRBD2. The CDR3 has 14 residues. Trimming removed 6 bases from V and 2 bases from J; junction bases left unmatched: 4. The germline gives CDR1 WSHSY, CDR2 SAAADI. The CDR3 loop is CASRGLARTYEQYF. The CDR3 DNA reads as TGCGCCAGCAGGGGACTAGCGAGGACCTACGAGCAGTACTTC.

V and J are TRBV5-1 and TRBJ1-4; D unclear. From germline, CDR1 is SGHRS and CDR2 YFSETQ. The CDR3 is 16 residues long. The V gene lost 1 base and the J gene lost 2 bases, with 12 bases spanning the gap. The CDR3 coding sequence is TGCGCCAGCAGCTTGTGGCTTGCGGGCACTAATGAAAAACTGTTTTTT. Its protein is CASSLWLAGTNEKLFF.

The chain uses TRBV19 and TRBJ2-7; TRBD1 aligns across 8 bases. This CDR3 spans 14 amino acids. Germline V lookup: CDR1 LNHDA, CDR2 SQIVND (reference sequence). V shed 5 bases and J 5 bases; nucleotides not matched to a gene: 8. Here the CDR3 reads CASSSAGGGDEQYF. The DNA of the CDR3 is TGTGCCAGTAGTTCAGCAGGGGGCGGGGACGAGCAGTACTTC.

For this clone: Other DNA variants within this sample encode the same CDR3. The rearrangement joins TRBV7-9 to TRBJ1-2, with 8 bases fitting TRBD1. With 6 bases clipped from V and 6 bases from J, the junction kept 9 bases outside the gene matches. Germline-derived CDR1 and CDR2 are SEHNR and FQNEAQ (reference sequence). The CDR3 is 14 residues long. The DNA of the CDR3 is TGTGCCAGCAGTTTAACGCAGGGGGCGCATGGCTACACCTTC. Its protein product is CASSLTQGAHGYTF.

The chain combines TRBV7-3 with TRBJ2-1; 8 nucleotides line up with TRBD1. This CDR3 has 14 amino acids. The junction had 0 bases not matched to a gene; V was cut back by 2 bases and J by 3 bases. Germline CDR1 SGHTA, CDR2 FQGTGA. The CDR3 here is CASSLGTGYNEQFF. CDR3 coding DNA: TGTGCCAGCAGCTTAGGGACAGGCTACAATGAGCAGTTCTTC.

The chain uses TRBV10-2 and TRBJ2-2; 13 bases map to TRBD2. CDR3 size: 17 residues. J gave up 5 bases and V 3 bases, and 6 bases lay outside the gene matches. In germline, CDR1 is WSHSY, CDR2 SAAADI. The CDR3 sequence is CASSDRLAGGWTGELFF. The CDR3 nucleotides are TGCGCCAGCAGTGATCGACTAGCGGGGGGCTGGACCGGGGAGCTGTTTTTT.

The genes are TRBV7-9 and TRBJ2-3, with 9 nucleotides matching TRBD2. This CDR3 is 19 amino acids long. Germline CDR1 reads SEHNR; CDR2 reads FQNEAQ (reference sequence). The V and J ends lost 4 bases and 6 bases, in that order; junction bases with no gene match: 20. In DNA, the CDR3 is TGTGCCAGCAGCTCCCCCAGAAGACTGGCGGGAGGGGGCGGTGATACGCAGTATTTT. This sequence encodes CASSSPRRLAGGGGDTQYF.

The V gene is TRBV5-1, the J gene TRBJ2-4, with D perhaps matching TRBD1 (6 bases). CDR3 length: 15 residues. The germline V gene encodes CDR1 SGHRS and CDR2 YFSETQ. V was pared by 4 bases and J by 0 bases, with 11 bases between. CDR3 sequence: CASSTDRLAKNIQYF. In DNA, the CDR3 is TGCGCCAGCAGCACAGACAGGCTAGCCAAAAACATTCAGTACTTC.